This TCR beta chain was recorded in a study of identical twins. Overall study findings and caveats: Weaker excess twin sharing was seen among beta out-of-frame sequences. Within cord blood, abundant beta clonotypes carried fewer insertions, but memory repertoires showed no such trend.

Each cDNA held unique molecular identifiers, and template switching gave it a universal primer site. TCRdb recomputed calls from the 5' RACE reads with MiXCR, one row per CDR3 protein. Of hundreds of thousands of distinct CDR3 sequences listed, 6% to 6.5% are singletons. This clonotype turned up a few times. The target antigen is unknown. Trimming left V 6 bases short and J 7 bases short, with 23 bases between. The CDR3 covers 16 residues. CDR1 is MDHEN and CDR2 is SYDVKM in the germline V gene. The TCR was taken from a young man in good health. V usage is TRBV28 and J usage is TRBJ2-3, with D perhaps TRBD1 (6 bases). Sequenced: naive T cells sorted from blood. The CDR3 DNA follows: TGTGCCAGCAGCCTCGGATGGGGACCACAGGGCCATACGCAGTATTTT. Its protein is CASSLGWGPQGHTQYF.